The sequence of this T cell receptor (beta chain) was determined in a study of blood T cell repertoires in COVID-19. The overall study: The United States, Italy and Spain provided the acute and convalescent COVID-19 samples. T cells, B-cell-depleted T cells, or PBMCs provided the cDNA or gDNA that served as material.

Study processing details: How many nucleated cells were present was estimated from reference gene primer amplification. Produced via immunoSEQ multiplex PCR; TCRdb's table is partial and in-frame only. V and J calls and clone size come straight from that table; D and trimming were deduced from the DNA. The sample lists about 20,000 clones, less than 95% occurring once. CDR1 is MNHEY and CDR2 is SVGAGI in the germline V gene. The V and J ends lost 7 bases and 4 bases respectively, with 19 bases between them. CDR3 length equals 15 residues. The V and J genes are TRBV6-5 and TRBJ1-2; D might be TRBD1 (6 bases). The sequence was collected from a human donor in a cohort sampled during active COVID-19. What was sequenced was peripheral blood. The chain's CDR3 is CASKRDTTVPYGYTF. For the CDR3, the DNA is TGTGCCAGCAAACGGGACACGACGGTACCCTATGGCTACACCTTC.